What follows is one T cell receptor beta chain and its context. Antigen: not known. Regarding time point: persistent/refractory GD, antithyroid drugs over 5 years with positive TRAb. With RNA extracted from PBMCs as input, the TCR library was made. Graves' disease diagnoses used American Thyroid Association guidelines. J gave up 3 bases and V 6 bases, and 4 bases lay outside the gene matches. The germline CDR1 and CDR2 sequences are MNHNS and SASEGT. The CDR3 is made up of 14 amino acids. To make TCR beta libraries, researchers used iRepertoire HTBI primers and Arm-PCR of CDR3 regions. TCRdb passed the multiplex PCR reads through MiXCR, listing each CDR3 protein once. The sample consists of almost 350,000 distinct CDR3 sequences, about 18% of them appearing once. This specimen comes from a study of regulatory T cells in long-lasting Graves disease. For the study at large: Persistent cases took antithyroid drugs over 5 years and stayed TSH receptor antibody positive.

Study conclusions and caveats: Persistent disease preferred TRBV28, TRBJ1-2 and TRBJ2-5.

The genes are TRBV6-1 and TRBJ2-2, with 7 bases matching TRBD1. Sequenced material: peripheral blood mononuclear cells (PBMCs), taken when the disease was refractory, from a patient treated with antithyroid drugs. The sequence was collected from a female donor with Graves disease. CDR3 sequence reads: CASRRDSYTGELFF. The DNA for the CDR3 is TGTGCCAGCAGGAGGGACAGCTACACCGGGGAGCTGTTTTTT.